This T cell receptor (beta chain) was found in a study of OX40 agonist ivuxolimab in advanced cancers. The CDR3 is 15 amino acids. Germline V gives CDR1 SGHTA, CDR2 FQGTGA. The J segment lost 2 bases and the V segment lost 5 bases, leaving 3 bases of the junction unmatched. Whole-study findings and limits: Doses of 0.1 to 3.0 mg/kg were accompanied by clonal expansion of CD4+ and CD8+ blood T cells by week 6.

Of note for this clone: Antigen specificity is unknown.

Sampling times: baseline, cycle 4 day 1, cycle 7 day 1. TCRdb keeps only in-frame clones here, not all; method: immunoSEQ multiplex PCR. Of tens of thousands of clones in the sample, 92% are singletons; the top ten hold 0.6% to 0.7%. The source was CD4+ or CD8+ T cells sorted from blood, collected in a trial of the OX40 agonist ivuxolimab. V and J are TRBV7-3 and TRBJ2-6, with TRBD1 matching over 7 bases. The origin of this receptor is an adult with an advanced solid tumor such as melanoma, head and neck, liver or kidney cancer. The CDR3 reads CASSPGTAGANVLTF. The CDR3 bases are TGTGCCAGCAGCCCTGGGACAGCTGGGGCCAACGTCCTGACTTTC.